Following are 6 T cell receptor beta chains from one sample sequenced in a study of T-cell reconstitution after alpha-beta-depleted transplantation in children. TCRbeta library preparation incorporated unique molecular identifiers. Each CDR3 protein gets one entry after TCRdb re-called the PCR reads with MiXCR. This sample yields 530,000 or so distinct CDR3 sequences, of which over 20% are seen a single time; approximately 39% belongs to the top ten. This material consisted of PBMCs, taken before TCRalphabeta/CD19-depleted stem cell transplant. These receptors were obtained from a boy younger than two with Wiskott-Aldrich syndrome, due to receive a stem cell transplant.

The DNA for the CDR3 is TGTGCCAGCAGTTTACGACATACCGAAGAGACCCAGTACTTC. It codes for CASSLRHTEETQYF. V gene TRBV27 combines with J gene TRBJ2-5, with unresolved D. The CDR3 covers 14 residues. V lost 2 bases to trimming and J lost 3 bases, with 10 bases between them. Germline-derived CDR1 and CDR2 are MNHEY and SMNVEV (reference sequence).

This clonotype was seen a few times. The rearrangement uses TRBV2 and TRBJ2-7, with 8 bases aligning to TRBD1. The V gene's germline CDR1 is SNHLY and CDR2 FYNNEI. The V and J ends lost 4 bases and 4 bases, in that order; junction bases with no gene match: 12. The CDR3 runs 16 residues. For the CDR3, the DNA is TGTGCCAGCAGTGGGAGCGACAGGGGCAGTGGTTACGAGCAGTACTTC. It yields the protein CASSGSDRGSGYEQYF.

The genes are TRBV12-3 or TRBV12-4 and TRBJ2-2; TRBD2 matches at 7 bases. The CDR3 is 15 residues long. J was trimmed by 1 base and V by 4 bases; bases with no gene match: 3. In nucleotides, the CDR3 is TGTGCCAGCAGTTCCCGCGGGGGGAACACCGGGGAGCTGTTTTTT. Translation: CASSSRGGNTGELFF.

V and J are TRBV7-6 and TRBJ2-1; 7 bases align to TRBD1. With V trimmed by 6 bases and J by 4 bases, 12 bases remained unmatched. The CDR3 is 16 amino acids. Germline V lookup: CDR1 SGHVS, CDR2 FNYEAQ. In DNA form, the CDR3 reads TGTGCCAGCAGTCTTACCGGGACAGACTTATACAATGAGCAGTTCTTC. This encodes CASSLTGTDLYNEQFF.

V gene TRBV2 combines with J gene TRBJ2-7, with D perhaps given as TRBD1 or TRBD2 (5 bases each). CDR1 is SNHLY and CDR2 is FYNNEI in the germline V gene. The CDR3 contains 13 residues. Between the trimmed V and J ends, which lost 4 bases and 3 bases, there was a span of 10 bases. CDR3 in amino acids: CASSVSGRYEQYF. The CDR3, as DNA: TGTGCCAGCAGTGTTTCGGGGCGCTACGAGCAGTACTTC.

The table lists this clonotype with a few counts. The CDR3 sequence: CASKDGVPGYTF. The DNA of the CDR3 is TGTGCCAGCAAAGACGGGGTCCCTGGCTACACCTTC. The chain is built from TRBV6-1 and TRBJ1-2, with D unresolved. CDR1 is MNHNS, CDR2 SASEGT, per germline. Trimming removed 7 bases from V and 7 bases from J, with 13 bases in between. The CDR3 loop spans 12 amino acids.